This T cell receptor beta chain was recovered during a study of shared clonotypes between healthy human individuals. TCRdb keeps only in-frame clones here, not all; method: immunoSEQ multiplex PCR. Found here are 2,100,000 or so clones, nearly 97% of them singletons; the top ten hold over 0.1%. V lost 2 bases and J lost 1, with 6 bases in between. CDR1 and CDR2 from the germline V gene are MNHEY and SVGAGI. This CDR3 is 13 amino acids long. The genes are TRBV6-5 and TRBJ2-7; the D is unclear. The material sequenced was naive CD4+ T cells sorted from blood. Subset given: CD45RA+ positively selected. This receptor was obtained from a man aged 18-30 years in good health. The DNA for the CDR3 is TGTGCCAGCAGTTACGTCCGTTCCTACGAGCAGTACTTC. Encoded protein: CASSYVRSYEQYF.